One sample yielded the 3 T cell receptor beta chains listed below, sequenced in a study of CD8 T cells in ankylosing spondylitis. Using its own MiXCR run on the 5' RACE reads, TCRdb lists one record per CDR3 protein. This sample has approximately 150,000 distinct CDR3 sequences; around a third occur once, and the top ten carry around 6.2%. The sequenced material came from synovial fluid, either unsorted or a sorted T cell fraction (not recorded which). The receptors shown here come from a male donor with ankylosing spondylitis.

This clonotype was picked up many times. The CDR3 protein is CASSPGGVYEQYF. The CDR3 DNA follows: TGTGCCAGCAGCCCCGGGGGGGTCTACGAGCAGTACTTC. The V and J genes are TRBV6-2 or TRBV6-3 and TRBJ2-7; 8 nucleotides line up with TRBD2. The CDR3 has 13 amino acids. Germline CDR1 MNHEY, CDR2 SVGEGT. J gave up 3 bases and V 6 bases, and 4 bases lay outside the gene matches.

The chain recombines TRBV6-5 with TRBJ1-3; perhaps TRBD1 as D (5 bases). Trimming took off 0 bases at V and 4 bases at J, with 13 bases between the two ends. Germline V CDR1 and CDR2: MNHEY, SVGAGI. The length of the CDR3 is 16 residues. CDR3 sequence (DNA): TGTGCCAGCAGTTACTCGTCGGGGACGGGGGGAAACACCATATATTTT. Residues: CASSYSSGTGGNTIYF.

The CDR3 DNA reads TGCGCCAGCAGCGCGGGACTAGCGGGAACGATGCGCACAGATACGCAGTATTTT. It yields the protein CASSAGLAGTMRTDTQYF. This rearrangement joins TRBV5-1 to TRBJ2-3, with 13 bases identical to TRBD2. V trimming: 4 bases; J trimming: 1 base; junction bases outside the gene matches: 9. Germline CDR1 and CDR2: SGHRS and YFSETQ. The CDR3 contains 18 residues.